This T cell receptor beta chain appears in the sequencing data of a study of PD-1 and CTLA-4 blockade in melanoma. TCRdb keeps only in-frame clones here, not all; method: immunoSEQ multiplex PCR. Here the sample spans fewer than 7,500 clones, approximately 80% being singletons. This receptor was taken from a human donor with melanoma. The sequences come from CD8+ T cells from peripheral blood, collected before anti-PD-1 treatment.

The CDR3 nucleotides are TGCGCCAGCGGAGGGTCTACGAGCACTGAAGCTTTCTTT. Its protein is CASGGSTSTEAFF. The chain is built from TRBV10-2 and TRBJ1-1; the D is unclear. From germline, CDR1 is WSHSY and CDR2 SAAADI. V dropped 8 bases and J dropped 4 bases, with 14 bases sitting between them. The CDR3 consists of 13 residues.